The count of the clone carrying this T cell receptor beta chain is one. Authors' processing steps: Amplification of reference gene primers provided the estimated nucleated cell counts. Here immunoSEQ multiplex PCR was the method, and the copy in TCRdb shows in-frame clones only, minus some. That table furnishes V, J and clone size, whereas the DNA furnished D and trimming. The sample yields nearly 100,000 clones, 75% to 90% seen once. The sample originates from a study of blood T cell repertoires in COVID-19. Across the study: Sites in the United States, Italy and Spain provided acute and convalescent COVID-19 samples. Sources were T cells, B-cell-depleted T cells, or PBMCs; the material itself was cDNA or gDNA.

Between the trimmed V and J ends, which lost 0 bases and 2 bases, there was a span of 7 bases. Germline V gene data show CDR1 as MNHNY and CDR2 as SVGAGI (reference sequence). The CDR3 loop spans 14 amino acids. Sequencing used peripheral blood. J is TRBJ1-2 and V is TRBV6-6, with unresolved D. The receptor was isolated from an elderly man with acute or convalescent COVID-19. The CDR3 region is CASSYSKSNYGYTF. CDR3 sequence (DNA): TGTGCCAGCAGTTACTCGAAGAGCAACTATGGCTACACCTTC.